These T cell receptor beta chains were read from a single sample in a study of Graves' ophthalmopathy and Graves' hyperthyroidism. TCRdb redid the calling of the multiplex PCR reads with MiXCR, one entry per CDR3 protein. The sample records more than 150,000 distinct CDR3 sequences, 37% being singletons. Sequencing was done on a sample of peripheral blood. The receptors shown here come from a woman aged 35 to 49 with Graves' ophthalmopathy. The CDR3 runs from the conserved cysteine through the conserved F or W. Fields, in order: J gene, CDR3 length, V gene, clone size, D gene, CDR3 DNA, CDR3 protein. The D gene is left open where the match is weak. Clone sizes are given selectively: once, few, many, or a class where the clone is expanded.

J: TRBJ1-2
length: 14
V: TRBV28
size: NA
D: TRBD1
DNA: TGTGCCAGCAGTTCCCCCCCGGGACAGTATGGCTACACCTTC
CDR3: CASSSPPGQYGYTF

J: TRBJ2-7
length: 16
V: TRBV6-5
size: NA
D: TRBD2
DNA: TGTGCCAGCACCCACTGGAGTAGCGGGTCCTCCTACGAGCAGTACTTC
CDR3: CASTHWSSGSSYEQYF

J: TRBJ1-1
length: 17
V: TRBV6-2/TRBV6-3
size: few
D: NA
DNA: TGTGCCAGCAGTTACTCGACTGGAGGTAGGCTACACACTGAAGCTTTCTTT
CDR3: CASSYSTGGRLHTEAFF

J: TRBJ1-1
length: 12
V: TRBV6-2/TRBV6-3
size: NA
D: NA
DNA: TGTGCCAGCAGTCCCCCGGAAGGGAAAGCTTTCTTT
CDR3: CASSPPEGKAFF

J: TRBJ2-2
length: 13
V: TRBV28
size: NA
D: NA
DNA: TGTGCCAGCAGTGTCAGCGGGACCGGGGAGCTGTTTTTT
CDR3: CASSVSGTGELFF

J: TRBJ1-5
length: 15
V: TRBV12-3/TRBV12-4
size: few
D: NA
DNA: TGTGCCAGCAGTCCCGGGGGGGGCTGGGGTCAGCCCCAGCATTTT
CDR3: CASSPGGGWGQPQHF

J: TRBJ2-7
length: 14
V: TRBV18
size: many
D: TRBD1
DNA: TGTGCCAGCACATGGACAGGAGATTCCTACGAGCAGTACTTC
CDR3: CASTWTGDSYEQYF

J: TRBJ2-7
length: 15
V: TRBV10-3
size: NA
D: NA
DNA: TGTGCCATCAGTGGCTATAGCGGTCATGCCTACGAGCAGTACTTC
CDR3: CAISGYSGHAYEQYF

J: TRBJ2-2
length: 18
V: TRBV19
size: many
D: NA
DNA: TGTGCCAGTAGTATTGTCACAGCCCTTTTTTTGAACACCGGGGAGCTGTTTTTT
CDR3: CASSIVTALFLNTGELFF

J: TRBJ1-2
length: 10
V: TRBV29-1
size: few
D: NA
DNA: TGCAGCGTTCTAGGGTTAGGCTACACCTTC
CDR3: CSVLGLGYTF

J: TRBJ1-1
length: 14
V: TRBV20-1
size: NA
D: NA
DNA: TGCAGTGCACCGCCGTGGACGGGAAACACTGAAGCTTTCTTT
CDR3: CSAPPWTGNTEAFF

J: TRBJ1-1
length: 11
V: TRBV6-1
size: NA
D: NA
DNA: TGTGCCAGCAGACCGGAGACTGAAGCTTTCTTT
CDR3: CASRPETEAFF

J: TRBJ1-2
length: 12
V: TRBV29-1
size: many
D: NA
DNA: TGCAGCGTTAACTATGGGGGAAATGGCTACACCTTC
CDR3: CSVNYGGNGYTF

J: TRBJ1-1
length: 15
V: TRBV4-1
size: NA
D: TRBD1
DNA: TGCGCCAGCAGCCAAGCTGGACAGGGAGTTCTAGCAGCTTTCTTT
CDR3: CASSQAGQGVLAAFF

J: TRBJ1-2
length: 15
V: TRBV28
size: NA
D: NA
DNA: TGTGCCAGTCTTGAGACTGTGGGGGCGCGCTATGGCTACACCTTC
CDR3: CASLETVGARYGYTF

J: TRBJ1-1
length: 11
V: TRBV24-1
size: few
D: NA
DNA: TGTGCCACCAGTGCAGGGGATCAAGCTTTCTTT
CDR3: CATSAGDQAFF

J: TRBJ1-1
length: 16
V: TRBV27
size: NA
D: NA
DNA: TGTGCCAGCAGTCCTTCCCGTCCAGGTGGGAACACTGAAGCTTTCTTT
CDR3: CASSPSRPGGNTEAFF

J: TRBJ2-7
length: 13
V: TRBV6-2/TRBV6-3
size: NA
D: NA
DNA: TGTGCCAGCAGTTACAGCCTAGCGTACGAGCAGTACTTC
CDR3: CASSYSLAYEQYF

J: TRBJ2-5
length: 14
V: TRBV28
size: NA
D: NA
DNA: TGTGCCAGCAGTCGGAGGGTGCTTCAAGAGACCCAGTACTTC
CDR3: CASSRRVLQETQYF

J: TRBJ2-7
length: 13
V: TRBV6-2/TRBV6-3
size: NA
D: NA
DNA: TGTGCCAGCAGTTTCCCCAACCGTCGCGAGCAGTACTTC
CDR3: CASSFPNRREQYF

J: TRBJ1-1
length: 14
V: TRBV5-1
size: many
D: NA
DNA: TGCGCCAGCAGCCTGGGAGTGGGCGACACTGAAGCTTTCTTT
CDR3: CASSLGVGDTEAFF

J: TRBJ1-1
length: 14
V: TRBV9
size: NA
D: NA
DNA: TGTGCCAGCAGCGTAGGAGAGGGGGGGGGTGAAGCTTTCTTT
CDR3: CASSVGEGGGEAFF

J: TRBJ1-1
length: 12
V: TRBV6-1
size: NA
D: TRBD1
DNA: TGTGCCAGCTTCACAGGGGGAACTGAAGCTTTCTTT
CDR3: CASFTGGTEAFF

J: TRBJ1-6
length: 14
V: TRBV27
size: many
D: TRBD1
DNA: TGTGCCAGCAGTGGTTGGACAGGGGTTTCACCCCTCCACTTT
CDR3: CASSGWTGVSPLHF

J: TRBJ2-4
length: 14
V: TRBV6-2/TRBV6-3
size: NA
D: NA
DNA: TGTGCCAGCAGTTACTCGAGGGCAGAAAACATTCAGTACTTC
CDR3: CASSYSRAENIQYF

J: TRBJ2-7
length: 13
V: TRBV5-1
size: many
D: NA
DNA: TGCGCCAGCAGCTTTGGCCAGACCTACGAGCAGTACTTC
CDR3: CASSFGQTYEQYF

J: TRBJ1-2
length: 16
V: TRBV2
size: NA
D: NA
DNA: TGTGCCAGCAGCCGGGACACCCGTTTCGAGAGGCGTGGCTACACCTTC
CDR3: CASSRDTRFERRGYTF

J: TRBJ2-7
length: 12
V: TRBV6-2/TRBV6-3
size: NA
D: NA
DNA: TGTGCCACCGAAGACAGGTACTACGAGCAGTACTTC
CDR3: CATEDRYYEQYF